Sequencing of this TCR beta chain was carried out in a study of shared clonotypes between healthy human individuals. About the study: Participating donors consisted of a couple of women and a few men aged 18 to 49.

Concerning this clone: Its antigen is currently unknown.

Whole-study results and caveats: Unshared clonotypes carried lower generation probabilities than those common to all four donors.

CD45RO-negative cells were positively selected for CCR7, leaving out terminally differentiated effector memory CD45RA+ cells. Free of recent acute infections or vaccinations, the donors were healthy HIV-negative adults. This CDR3 has 15 amino acids. V was pared by 5 bases and J by 4 bases, with 8 bases of the junction left unmatched. Per the germline V gene, CDR1 is SGHAT and CDR2 is FQNNGV. Samples underwent the assay at deep level. TCRdb's copy holds only in-frame clones and misses some; the assay was immunoSEQ multiplex PCR. The sample consists of 2 million to 2.5 million clones, about 92% of them appearing once.

Input material: naive CD8+ T cells from PBMCs. The source is a man aged 18 to 30 in good health. Some clones in this sample may be carry-over from other donors' samples. V usage is TRBV11-2 and J usage is TRBJ2-1; 7 nucleotides line up with TRBD2. As DNA, the CDR3 is TGTGCCAGCAGCCTCTCGGGGGGAGGGTACAATGAGCAGTTCTTC. Translation: CASSLSGGGYNEQFF.